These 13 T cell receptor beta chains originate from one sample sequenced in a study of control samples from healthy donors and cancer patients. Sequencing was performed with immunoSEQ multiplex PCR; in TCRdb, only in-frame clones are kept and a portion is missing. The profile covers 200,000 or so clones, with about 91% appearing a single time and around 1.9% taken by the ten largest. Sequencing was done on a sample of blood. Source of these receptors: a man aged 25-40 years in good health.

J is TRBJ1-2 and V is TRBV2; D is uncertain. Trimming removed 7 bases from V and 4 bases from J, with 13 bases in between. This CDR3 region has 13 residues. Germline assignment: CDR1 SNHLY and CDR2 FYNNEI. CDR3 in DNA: TGTGCCAGCATTTCGTCTCCGAGCTATGGCTACACCTTC. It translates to CASISSPSYGYTF.

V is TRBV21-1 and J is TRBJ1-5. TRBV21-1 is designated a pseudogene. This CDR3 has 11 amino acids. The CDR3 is CASSKGIPQHF. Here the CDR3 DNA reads TGTGCCAGCAGCAAGGGTATTCCCCAGCATTTT.

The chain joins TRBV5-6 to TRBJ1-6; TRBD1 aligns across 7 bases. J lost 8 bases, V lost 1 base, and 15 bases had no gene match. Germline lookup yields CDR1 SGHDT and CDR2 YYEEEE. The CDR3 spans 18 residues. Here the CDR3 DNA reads TGTGCCAGCAGCTTGTTCGAGACAGGGCCTCGAAATGATTCACCCCTCCACTTT. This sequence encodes CASSLFETGPRNDSPLHF.

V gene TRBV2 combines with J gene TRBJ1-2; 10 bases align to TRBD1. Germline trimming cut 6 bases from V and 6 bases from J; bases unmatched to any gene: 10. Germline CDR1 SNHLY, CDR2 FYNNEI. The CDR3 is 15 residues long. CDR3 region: CASSLRQGASNGYTF. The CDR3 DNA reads TGTGCCAGCAGCCTAAGACAGGGGGCATCGAATGGCTACACCTTC.

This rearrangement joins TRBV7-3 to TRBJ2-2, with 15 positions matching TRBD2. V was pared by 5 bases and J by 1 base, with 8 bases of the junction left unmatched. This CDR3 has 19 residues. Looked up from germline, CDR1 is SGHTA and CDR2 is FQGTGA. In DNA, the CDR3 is TGTGCCAGCAGCCAGACCCCGGGACTAGCGGGGGGGAACACCGGGGAGCTGTTTTTT. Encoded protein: CASSQTPGLAGGNTGELFF.

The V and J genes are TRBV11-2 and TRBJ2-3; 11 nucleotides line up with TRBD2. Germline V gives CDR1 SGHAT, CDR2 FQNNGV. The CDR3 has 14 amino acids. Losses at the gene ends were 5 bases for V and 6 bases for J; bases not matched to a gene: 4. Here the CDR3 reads CASSDSGGADTQYF. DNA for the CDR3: TGTGCCAGCAGCGATAGCGGGGGGGCGGATACGCAGTATTTT.

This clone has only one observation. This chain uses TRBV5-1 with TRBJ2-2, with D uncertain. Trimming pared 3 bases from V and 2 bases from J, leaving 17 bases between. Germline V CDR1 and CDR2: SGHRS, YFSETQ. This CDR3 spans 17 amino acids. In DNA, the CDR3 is TGCGCCAGCAGCTCCAGACTCCTAAAACAAAACACCGGGGAGCTGTTTTTT. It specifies CASSSRLLKQNTGELFF.

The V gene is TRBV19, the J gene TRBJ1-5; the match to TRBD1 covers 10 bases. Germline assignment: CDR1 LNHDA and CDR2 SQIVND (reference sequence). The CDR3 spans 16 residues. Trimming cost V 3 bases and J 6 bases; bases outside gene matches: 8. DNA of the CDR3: TGTGCCAGTAGTATTACCGGGACAGGGGTCGCTCAGCCCCAGCATTTT. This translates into CASSITGTGVAQPQHF.

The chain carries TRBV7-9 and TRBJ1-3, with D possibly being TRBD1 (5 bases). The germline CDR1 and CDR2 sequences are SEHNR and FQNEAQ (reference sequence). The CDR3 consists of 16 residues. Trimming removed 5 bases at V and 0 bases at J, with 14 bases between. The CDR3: CASSKRQFTSGNTIYF. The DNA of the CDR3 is TGTGCCAGCAGCAAACGACAGTTTACCTCTGGAAACACCATATATTTT.

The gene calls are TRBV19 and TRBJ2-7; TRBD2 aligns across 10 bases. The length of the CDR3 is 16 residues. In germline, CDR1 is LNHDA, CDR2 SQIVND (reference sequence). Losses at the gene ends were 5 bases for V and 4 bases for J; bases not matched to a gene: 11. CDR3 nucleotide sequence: TGTGCCAGTAGTGCCTACAAAGCGGGGGGGAAATACGAGCAGTACTTC. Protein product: CASSAYKAGGKYEQYF.

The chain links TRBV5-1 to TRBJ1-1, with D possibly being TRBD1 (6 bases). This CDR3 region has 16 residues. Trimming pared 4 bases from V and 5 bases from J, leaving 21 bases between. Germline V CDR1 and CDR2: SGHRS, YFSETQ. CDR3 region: CASSIRQQGLGTEAFF. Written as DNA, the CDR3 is TGCGCCAGCAGCATCCGTCAACAGGGACTTGGGACTGAAGCTTTCTTT.

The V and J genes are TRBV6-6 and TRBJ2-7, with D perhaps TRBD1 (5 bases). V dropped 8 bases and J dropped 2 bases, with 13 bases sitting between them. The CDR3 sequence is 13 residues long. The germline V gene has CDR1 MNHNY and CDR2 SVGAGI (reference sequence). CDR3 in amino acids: CASGSGITYEQYF. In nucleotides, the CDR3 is TGTGCCAGCGGGTCAGGGATAACCTACGAGCAGTACTTC.

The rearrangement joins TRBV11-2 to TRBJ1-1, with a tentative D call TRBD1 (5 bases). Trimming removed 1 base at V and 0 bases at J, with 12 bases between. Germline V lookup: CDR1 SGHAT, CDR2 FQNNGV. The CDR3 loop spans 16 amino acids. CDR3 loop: CASSLARQFMNTEAFF. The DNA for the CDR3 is TGTGCCAGCAGCTTAGCCAGACAGTTTATGAACACTGAAGCTTTCTTT.